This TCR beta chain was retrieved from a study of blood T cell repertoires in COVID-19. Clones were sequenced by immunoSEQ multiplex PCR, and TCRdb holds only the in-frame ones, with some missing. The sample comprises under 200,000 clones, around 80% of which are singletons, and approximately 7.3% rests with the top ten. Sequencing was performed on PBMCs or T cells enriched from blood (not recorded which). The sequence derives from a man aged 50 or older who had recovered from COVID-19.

Here the CDR3 DNA reads TGCGCCAGCAGCTTCGGCGGCAGCTTGGGTGAAAAACTGTTTTTT. It translates to CASSFGGSLGEKLFF. The V call is TRBV5-1, the J call TRBJ1-4; D not certain. The germline V gene encodes CDR1 SGHRS and CDR2 YFSETQ. With 2 bases removed from V and 7 bases from J, the gap between germline ends came to 15 bases. This CDR3 has 15 amino acids.